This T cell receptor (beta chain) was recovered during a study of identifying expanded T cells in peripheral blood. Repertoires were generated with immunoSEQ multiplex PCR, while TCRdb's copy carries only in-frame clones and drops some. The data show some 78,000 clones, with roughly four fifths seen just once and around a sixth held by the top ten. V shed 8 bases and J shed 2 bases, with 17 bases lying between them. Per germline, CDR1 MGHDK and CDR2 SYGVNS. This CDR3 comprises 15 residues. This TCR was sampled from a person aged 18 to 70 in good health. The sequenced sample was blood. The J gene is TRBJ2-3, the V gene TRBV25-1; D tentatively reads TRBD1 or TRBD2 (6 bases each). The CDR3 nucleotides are TGTGCCAGCTCCCCAGGGGCGGGGATCACAGATACGCAGTATTTT. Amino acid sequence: CASSPGAGITDTQYF.